The 8 T cell receptor beta chains given below trace back to one sample, sequenced in a study of beta chain features in type 1 diabetes. Broader study findings: Type 1 diabetes patients showed a moderate but significant shortening of TCRB CDR3s in all four CD4+ subsets.

Sequenced material consisted of expressed TCRB transcripts (all of the isolated RNA was reverse transcribed). Profiled with immunoSEQ multiplex PCR; TCRdb holds only in-frame clones, not every one. The sample shows approximately 150,000 clones, around 63% of them seen only once. Antigen specificity for these receptors is unknown. Source material: naive CD4+ T cells from blood. The receptors were gathered from a man aged 30-40 years with type 1 diabetes.

This clone was seen a few times. The chain joins TRBV4-3 to TRBJ2-2; D gene uncertain. The V gene lost 4 bases and the J gene lost 14 bases, with 11 bases spanning the gap. Germline CDR1 LGHNA, CDR2 YSLEER. CDR3 length: 11 residues. The CDR3 region is CASSLAGRLFF. CDR3 nucleotide sequence: TGCGCCAGCAGCCTTGCCGGTCGACTGTTTTTT.

The chain combines TRBV5-1 with TRBJ2-7, with 7 positions matching TRBD1. The CDR3 is 14 residues long. The V gene end was trimmed by 6 bases and the J gene end by 0 bases; junction bases not matched to a gene: 6. Germline assignment: CDR1 SGHRS and CDR2 YFSETQ. CDR3 region: CASKEGTDSYEQYF. The CDR3 nucleotides read TGCGCCAGCAAAGAGGGGACAGACTCCTACGAGCAGTACTTC.

DNA of the CDR3: TGTGCCAGCAGCTTGGCGGGGAACACCGGGGAGCTGTTTTTT. Its translation: CASSLAGNTGELFF. The chain has TRBV7-9 and TRBJ2-2; the D gene is possibly TRBD2 (5 bases). V lost 3 bases and J 1 base, leaving 6 bases between the germline ends. There are 14 residues in the CDR3. The germline V gene encodes CDR1 SEHNR and CDR2 FQNEAQ (reference sequence).

This clone was seen only once. The chain employs TRBV7-2 and TRBJ2-1; 10 bases line up with TRBD2. Germline loops: CDR1 SGHTA, CDR2 FQGNSA. The V and J ends lost 4 bases and 6 bases, in that order; junction bases with no gene match: 6. CDR3 length: 15 residues. CDR3 nucleotides: TGTGCCAGCAGCTGGCTAGCGGGGGTCCTCAATGAGCAGTTCTTC. This codes for CASSWLAGVLNEQFF.

This rearrangement joins TRBV7-2 to TRBJ2-1; 9 bases line up with TRBD2. The CDR3 extends over 17 amino acids. The V gene's germline CDR1 is SGHTA and CDR2 FQGNSA. The ends lost 2 bases at V and 4 bases at J; junction bases unmatched: 9. CDR3 in amino acids: CASSLSASGIPYNEQFF. DNA of the CDR3: TGTGCCAGCAGCTTATCGGCTAGCGGGATACCTTACAATGAGCAGTTCTTC.

J is TRBJ2-7 and V is TRBV19, with D maybe TRBD1 (6 bases). Trimming removed 6 bases from V and 2 bases from J, with 14 bases in between. This CDR3 spans 14 amino acids. In germline, CDR1 is LNHDA, CDR2 SQIVND (reference sequence). CDR3 sequence reads: CASRDSSEPYEQYF. The CDR3, as DNA: TGTGCCAGTAGGGACAGCAGCGAACCCTACGAGCAGTACTTC.

This chain connects TRBV29-1 to TRBJ1-1; TRBD1 matches 9 bases. The V and J ends lost 6 bases and 2 bases, in that order; junction bases with no gene match: 4. The CDR3 loop spans 13 amino acids. Germline CDR1 and CDR2: SQVTM and ANQGSEA. The CDR3 region is CSVGTGRNTEAFF. DNA of the CDR3: TGCAGCGTCGGGACAGGGAGAAACACTGAAGCTTTCTTT. The whole variable domain, filled in from reference TRBV29-1 and TRBJ1-1, reads SAVISQKPSRDICQRGTSLTIQCQVDSQVTMMFWYRQQPGQSLTLIATANQGSEATYESGFVIDKFPISRPNLTFSTLTVSNMSPEDSSIYLCSVGTGRNTEAFFGQGTRLTVV.

The J gene is TRBJ1-2, the V gene TRBV29-1; TRBD1 matches at 7 bases. The germline V gene encodes CDR1 SQVTM and CDR2 ANQGSEA. The CDR3 totals 14 residues. V was pared by 2 bases and J by 8 bases, with 11 bases of the junction left unmatched. CDR3 sequence: CSVERGQRSGGYTF. In DNA, the CDR3 is TGCAGCGTTGAAAGGGGACAGAGATCGGGAGGCTACACCTTC.